This TCR beta chain originates from a study of early T cells in non-severe SARS-CoV-2 infection. Overall study context: Bulk RNA taken from unsorted whole blood was sequenced, leaving chains unpaired. Study-wide results and limits: Matching results from VDJdb favored anti-spike CD8 responses, leaving private and CD4 specificities undetected.

Per the germline V gene, CDR1 is LGHNA and CDR2 is YNFKEQ. The CDR3 has 14 residues. With 1 base removed from V and 5 bases from J, the gap between germline ends came to 12 bases. Unique molecular identifiers (one per individual cDNA molecule) were attached. A single record per CDR3 protein comes from TCRdb applying MiXCR to the 5' RACE reads. Of roughly 80,000 distinct CDR3 sequences listed, roughly 13% are singletons. This clonotype was counted between two and nine times. What it binds is not known. The V and J genes are TRBV4-2 and TRBJ2-7; D remains ambiguous. Sequencing was performed on whole blood. This sequence originates from an adult who was a healthcare worker with PCR-confirmed SARS-CoV-2 infection or an uninfected control (not recorded which). This CDR3 reads CASSQGLLSNEQYF. The CDR3 DNA is TGTGCCAGCAGCCAAGGTCTCTTAAGCAACGAGCAGTACTTC.